A selection of T cell receptor beta chains follows, all from one sample in a study of T-cell memory formation after mild COVID-19. TCRdb used MiXCR to reprocess the 5' RACE reads, holding one entry per CDR3 protein. The data contain around 300,000 distinct CDR3 sequences, roughly an eighth of them seen just once; the ten biggest clones take up around a fifth. Sequencing was performed on PBMCs or a T cell subset sorted from them (not recorded which). All receptors derive from a man aged 18-30 years who had mild COVID-19 (a few samples of this study predate the infection). Cell type and time point are not known. The CDR3 runs from the conserved cysteine through the conserved F or W. The order of the fields is clone size, J gene, D gene, V gene, CDR3 DNA, CDR3 protein. A D gene is named only where the DNA matches it firmly. Size tells how often a clone was seen (once, few, many) or the class of an expanded clone, and some rows leave it out.

.,TRBJ2-1,.,TRBV4-1,TGCGCCAGCAGCCAAGTAGGGGGTGAGCAGTTCTTC,CASSQVGGEQFF
.,TRBJ2-3,.,TRBV28,TGTGCCAGCAGCCCCCGGCAGCTCCTTACCCCAGATACGCAGTATTTT,CASSPRQLLTPDTQYF
.,TRBJ2-7,.,TRBV7-6,TGTGCCAGCAGCTTCTTCAGGGATGAGCAGTACTTC,CASSFFRDEQYF
few,TRBJ2-6,.,TRBV24-1,TGTGCCACCAGTGAACGAAGATCCTCTGGGGCCAACGTCCTGACTTTC,CATSERRSSGANVLTF
.,TRBJ2-1,.,TRBV7-2,TGTGCCAGCAGCTTAGTTCCTTCTGGGCAGTTCTTC,CASSLVPSGQFF
.,TRBJ1-6,TRBD1,TRBV11-2,TGTGCCAGCACTTTAGACAGGGCAGGTTTCGAAATTGACTCACCCCTCCACTTT,CASTLDRAGFEIDSPLHF
.,TRBJ2-1,.,TRBV12-3/TRBV12-4,TGTGCCAGCAGACCCATGACCCGAGCGGGCCCCCACAATGAGCAGTTCTTC,CASRPMTRAGPHNEQFF
many,TRBJ2-7,TRBD2,TRBV6-5,TGTGCCAGCAGTTTTGGGACTAGCGGATCCTACGAGCAGTACTTC,CASSFGTSGSYEQYF
many,TRBJ2-1,TRBD1,TRBV20-1,TGCAGTGCTAGGGACCGGACAGGTCCCTACAATGAGCAGTTCTTC,CSARDRTGPYNEQFF
.,TRBJ1-6,.,TRBV9,TGTGCCAGCAGCTCCCAGAGCTCCTATAATTCACCCCTCCACTTT,CASSSQSSYNSPLHF
few,TRBJ2-5,TRBD2,TRBV10-2,TGCGCCAGCAGACTAGCGGGGGACGAGACCCAGTACTTC,CASRLAGDETQYF
.,TRBJ2-3,.,TRBV4-1,TGCGCCAGCAGCCAAGAGATGGCAGATACGCAGTATTTT,CASSQEMADTQYF
few,TRBJ2-1,.,TRBV18,TGTGCCAGCTCCCAAAGCGCAAGCTCCTACAATGAGCAGTTCTTC,CASSQSASSYNEQFF
few,TRBJ1-1,TRBD1,TRBV14,TGTGCCAGCAGCTCACAGGGGGCGCAGAGCACTGAAGCTTTCTTT,CASSSQGAQSTEAFF
.,TRBJ2-1,.,TRBV7-9,TGTGCCAGCAGCTTAAAGCCCGACTACCAACCTTCACCCTACAATGAGCAGTTCTTC,CASSLKPDYQPSPYNEQFF
.,TRBJ2-3,.,TRBV9,TGTGCCAGCAGCGTGGGGGGGGCGCTCCCCGGGGCAGATACGCAGTATTTT,CASSVGGALPGADTQYF
many,TRBJ2-3,.,TRBV5-1,TGCGCCAGCAGCTGGGGGCTTGGTGGGGCCACAGATACGCAGTATTTT,CASSWGLGGATDTQYF
.,TRBJ2-3,TRBD2,TRBV20-1,TGCAGTGCTAACCTTCTAGCGGGGGGCCTGGGAACAGATACGCAGTATTTT,CSANLLAGGLGTDTQYF
.,TRBJ2-5,TRBD2,TRBV7-9,TGTGCCAGCAGCCGACCGAGCGGGGGGGAAGAGACCCAGTACTTC,CASSRPSGGEETQYF
few,TRBJ1-6,.,TRBV11-2,TGTGCCAGCAGCTCACTTCAGGGCCTAAATTCACCCCTCCACTTT,CASSSLQGLNSPLHF
many,TRBJ2-3,.,TRBV29-1,TGCAGCGTTGTTCCTGGCACAGATACGCAGTATTTT,CSVVPGTDTQYF
.,TRBJ2-3,.,TRBV6-4,TGTGCCAGCAGTGACTCTGACAGCACAGATACGCAGTATTTT,CASSDSDSTDTQYF
.,TRBJ1-4,TRBD1,TRBV4-3,TGCGCCAGCAGCCAAGGCTTCTTGACCGGGGACAGGGTAAAAAAACTGTTTTTT,CASSQGFLTGDRVKKLFF
few,TRBJ1-2,TRBD1,TRBV2,TGTGCCAGCACCCCAGGAGGGGGCAGCTATGGCTACACCTTC,CASTPGGGSYGYTF